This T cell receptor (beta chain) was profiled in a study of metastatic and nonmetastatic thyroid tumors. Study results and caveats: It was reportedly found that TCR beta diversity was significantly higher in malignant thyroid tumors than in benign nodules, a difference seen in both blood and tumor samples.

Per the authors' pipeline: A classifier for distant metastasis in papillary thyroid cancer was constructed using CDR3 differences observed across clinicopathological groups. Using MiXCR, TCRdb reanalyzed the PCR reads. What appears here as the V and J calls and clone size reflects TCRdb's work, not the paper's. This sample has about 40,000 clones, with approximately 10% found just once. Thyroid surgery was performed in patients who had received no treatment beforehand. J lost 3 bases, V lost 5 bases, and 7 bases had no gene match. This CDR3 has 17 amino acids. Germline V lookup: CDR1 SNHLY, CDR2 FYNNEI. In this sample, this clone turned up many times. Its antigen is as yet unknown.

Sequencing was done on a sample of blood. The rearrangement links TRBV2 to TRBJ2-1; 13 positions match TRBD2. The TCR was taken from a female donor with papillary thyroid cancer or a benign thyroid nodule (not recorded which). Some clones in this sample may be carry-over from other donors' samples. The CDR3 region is CASSSGTSGIFYNEQFF. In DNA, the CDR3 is TGTGCCAGCAGTTCCGGGACTAGCGGGATATTCTACAATGAGCAGTTCTTC.